The clone carrying this T cell receptor (beta chain) was seen more than once but under ten times. Its matching antigen is unknown. These data come from a study of cytomegalovirus exposure and HLA in healthy donors. Study-level points and caveats: It was taken for granted in presence/absence analyses that sequencing depth across donors was roughly uniform. Sequencing artifact likely explains a cluster of highly shared sequence variants. Being productive about 87% or about 30% of the time was typical of most TCR beta V segments in an earlier analysis. TRBV6-2, TRBV6-3 and other indistinguishable V segments were excluded.

Germline V lookup: CDR1 LGHNA, CDR2 YNFKEQ. With V trimmed by 4 bases and J by 8 bases, 9 bases remained unmatched. This CDR3 spans 16 amino acids. PCR primers comprised 60 Vbeta and 13 Jbeta primers. Method: immunoSEQ multiplex PCR; TCRdb's copy keeps in-frame clones and lacks some. The sample records about 130,000 clones, 65% to 90% being singletons. The sample comprised PBMCs. The chain couples TRBV4-2 to TRBJ2-4; 12 bases align to TRBD1. The clonotype comes from a girl aged 2-10 years in good health and CMV-seronegative. The CDR3 coding sequence is TGTGCCAGCAGCCCCGTCCCGGGACAGGGGGCGGACATTCAGTACTTC. It translates to CASSPVPGQGADIQYF.